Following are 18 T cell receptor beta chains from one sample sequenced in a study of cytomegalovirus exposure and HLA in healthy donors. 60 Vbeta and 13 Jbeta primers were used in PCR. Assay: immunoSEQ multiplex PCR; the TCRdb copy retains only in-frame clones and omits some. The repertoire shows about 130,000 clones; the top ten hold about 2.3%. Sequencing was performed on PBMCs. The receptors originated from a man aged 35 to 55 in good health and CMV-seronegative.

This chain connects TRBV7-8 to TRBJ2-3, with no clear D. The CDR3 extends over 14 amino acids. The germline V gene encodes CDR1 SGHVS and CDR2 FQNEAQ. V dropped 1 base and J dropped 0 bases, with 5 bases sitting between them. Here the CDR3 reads CASSLGASTDTQYF. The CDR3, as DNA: TGTGCCAGCAGCTTAGGGGCTAGCACAGATACGCAGTATTTT.

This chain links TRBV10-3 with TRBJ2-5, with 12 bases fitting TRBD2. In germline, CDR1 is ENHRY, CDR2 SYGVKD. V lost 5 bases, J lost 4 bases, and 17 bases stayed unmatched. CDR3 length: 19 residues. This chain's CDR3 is CAISPAELAGGPGRETQYF. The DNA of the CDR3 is TGTGCCATCAGTCCGGCGGAACTAGCGGGAGGCCCCGGGAGAGAGACCCAGTACTTC.

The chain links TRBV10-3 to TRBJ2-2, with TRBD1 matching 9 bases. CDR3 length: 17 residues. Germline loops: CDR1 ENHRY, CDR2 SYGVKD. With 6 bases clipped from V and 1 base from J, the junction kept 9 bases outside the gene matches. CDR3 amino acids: CAISSVTGGLNTGELFF. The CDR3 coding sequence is TGTGCCATCAGCTCTGTGACAGGGGGACTGAACACCGGGGAGCTGTTTTTT.

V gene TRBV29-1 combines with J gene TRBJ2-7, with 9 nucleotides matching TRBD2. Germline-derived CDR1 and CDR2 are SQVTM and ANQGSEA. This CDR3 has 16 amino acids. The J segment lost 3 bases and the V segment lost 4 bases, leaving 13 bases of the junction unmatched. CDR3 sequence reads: CSVVSGSLGQGYEQYF. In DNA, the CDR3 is TGCAGCGTTGTTAGCGGGAGCTTGGGGCAGGGCTACGAGCAGTACTTC.

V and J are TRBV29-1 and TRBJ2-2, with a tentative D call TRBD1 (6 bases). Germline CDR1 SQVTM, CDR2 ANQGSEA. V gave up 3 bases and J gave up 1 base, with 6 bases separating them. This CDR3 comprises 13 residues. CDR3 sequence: CSVDRGNTGELFF. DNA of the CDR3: TGCAGCGTTGACAGGGGGAACACCGGGGAGCTGTTTTTT.

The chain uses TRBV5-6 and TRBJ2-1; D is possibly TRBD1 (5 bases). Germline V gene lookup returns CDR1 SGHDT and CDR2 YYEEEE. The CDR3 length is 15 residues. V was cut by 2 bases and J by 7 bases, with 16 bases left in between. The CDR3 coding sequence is TGTGCCAGCAGCTTACTGACCGGCAGGGATAATGAGCAGTTCTTC. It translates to CASSLLTGRDNEQFF. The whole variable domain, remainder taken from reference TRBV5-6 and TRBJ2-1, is DAGVTQSPTHLIKTRGQQVTLRCSPKSGHDTVSWYQQALGQGPQFIFQYYEEEERQRGNFPDRFSGHQFPNYSSELNVNALLLGDSALYLCASSLLTGRDNEQFFGPGTRLTVL.

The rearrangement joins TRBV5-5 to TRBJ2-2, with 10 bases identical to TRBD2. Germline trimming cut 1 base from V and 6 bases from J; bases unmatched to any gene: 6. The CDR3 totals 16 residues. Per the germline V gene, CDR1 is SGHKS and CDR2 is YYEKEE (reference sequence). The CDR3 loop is CASSLRLAGEAGELFF. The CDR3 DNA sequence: TGTGCCAGCAGCTTGCGTCTAGCGGGAGAGGCCGGGGAGCTGTTTTTT.

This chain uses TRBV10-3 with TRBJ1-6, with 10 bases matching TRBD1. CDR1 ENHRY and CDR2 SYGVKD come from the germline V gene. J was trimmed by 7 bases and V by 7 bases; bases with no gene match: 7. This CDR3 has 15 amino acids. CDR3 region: CAIKTTGQGNSPLHF. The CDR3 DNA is TGTGCCATCAAGACCACGGGACAGGGGAATTCACCCCTCCACTTT.

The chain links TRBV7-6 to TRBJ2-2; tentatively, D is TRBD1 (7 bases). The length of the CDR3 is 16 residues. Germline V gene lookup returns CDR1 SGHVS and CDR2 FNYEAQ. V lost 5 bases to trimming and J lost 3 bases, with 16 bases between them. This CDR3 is CASSLEGAGYTGELFF. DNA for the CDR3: TGTGCCAGCAGCCTAGAGGGGGCGGGATACACCGGGGAGCTGTTTTTT.

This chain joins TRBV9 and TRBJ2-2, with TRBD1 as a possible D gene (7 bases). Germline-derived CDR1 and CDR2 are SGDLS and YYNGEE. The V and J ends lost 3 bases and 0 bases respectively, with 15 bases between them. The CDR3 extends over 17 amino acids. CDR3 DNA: TGTGCCAGCAGCGCCAGGGGGACTTTCGCGAACACCGGGGAGCTGTTTTTT. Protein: CASSARGTFANTGELFF.

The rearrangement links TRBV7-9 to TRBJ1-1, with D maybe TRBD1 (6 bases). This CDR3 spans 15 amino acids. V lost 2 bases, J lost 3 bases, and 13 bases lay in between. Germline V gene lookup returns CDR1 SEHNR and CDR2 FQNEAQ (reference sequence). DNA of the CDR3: TGTGCCAGCAGCTTACAGGGAGGGGGGTACACTGAAGCTTTCTTT. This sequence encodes CASSLQGGGYTEAFF.

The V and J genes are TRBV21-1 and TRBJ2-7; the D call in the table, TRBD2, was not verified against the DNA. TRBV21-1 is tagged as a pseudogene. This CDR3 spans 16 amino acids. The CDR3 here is CASSAKASGTPGWQYF. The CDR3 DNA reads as TGTGCCAGCAGCGCTAAGGCCAGCGGGACTCCTGGGTGGCAGTACTTC.

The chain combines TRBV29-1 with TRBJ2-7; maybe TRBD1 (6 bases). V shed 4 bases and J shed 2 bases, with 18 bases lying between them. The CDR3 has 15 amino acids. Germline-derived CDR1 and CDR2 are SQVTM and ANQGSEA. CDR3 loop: CSVAEDSRGAYEQYF. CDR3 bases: TGCAGCGTTGCTGAGGACAGTCGAGGGGCCTACGAGCAGTACTTC.

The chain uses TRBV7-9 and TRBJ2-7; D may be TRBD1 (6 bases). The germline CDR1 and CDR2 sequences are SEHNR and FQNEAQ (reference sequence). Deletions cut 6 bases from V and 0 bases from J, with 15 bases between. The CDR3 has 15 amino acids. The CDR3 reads CASSFGDTLSYEQYF. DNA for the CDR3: TGTGCCAGCAGTTTTGGGGACACCCTCTCCTACGAGCAGTACTTC.

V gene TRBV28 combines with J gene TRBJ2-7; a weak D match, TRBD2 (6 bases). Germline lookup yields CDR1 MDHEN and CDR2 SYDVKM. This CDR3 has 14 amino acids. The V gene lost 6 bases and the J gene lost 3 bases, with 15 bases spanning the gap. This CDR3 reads CASSPVEGLYEQYF. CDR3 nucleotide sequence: TGTGCCAGCAGCCCTGTGGAGGGTCTCTACGAGCAGTACTTC. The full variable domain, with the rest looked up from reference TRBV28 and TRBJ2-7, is DVKVTQSSRYLVKRTGEKVFLECVQDMDHENMFWYRQDPGLGLRLIYFSYDVKMKEKGDIPEGYSVSREKKERFSLILESASTNQTSMYLCASSPVEGLYEQYFGPGTRLTVT.

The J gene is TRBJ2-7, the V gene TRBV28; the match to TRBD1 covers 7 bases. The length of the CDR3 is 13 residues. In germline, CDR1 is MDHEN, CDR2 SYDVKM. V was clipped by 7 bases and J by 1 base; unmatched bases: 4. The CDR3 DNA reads TGTGCCAGCATTGGGGACAGATCCTACGAGCAGTACTTC. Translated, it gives CASIGDRSYEQYF.

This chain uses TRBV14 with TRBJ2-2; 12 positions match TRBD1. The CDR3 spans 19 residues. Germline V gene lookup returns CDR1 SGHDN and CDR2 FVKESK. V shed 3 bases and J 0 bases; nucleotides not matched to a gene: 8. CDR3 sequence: CASSHWDRGLSANTGELFF. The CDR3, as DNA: TGTGCCAGCAGCCACTGGGACAGGGGGCTCTCTGCGAACACCGGGGAGCTGTTTTTT. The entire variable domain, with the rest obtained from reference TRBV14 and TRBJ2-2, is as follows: EAGVTQFPSHSVIEKGQTVTLRCDPISGHDNLYWYRRVMGKEIKFLLHFVKESKQDESGMPNNRFLAERTGGTYSTLKVQPAELEDSGVYFCASSHWDRGLSANTGELFFGEGSRLTVL.

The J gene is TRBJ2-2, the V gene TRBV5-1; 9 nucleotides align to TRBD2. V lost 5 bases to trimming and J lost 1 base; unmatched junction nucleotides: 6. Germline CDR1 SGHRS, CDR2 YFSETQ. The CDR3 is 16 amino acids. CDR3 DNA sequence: TGCGCCAGCAGACCAAGACTAGCGGAGAACACCGGGGAGCTGTTTTTT. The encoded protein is CASRPRLAENTGELFF.